The next 15 T cell receptor beta chains were all read from a single sample in a study of naive and memory T cell subsets. The study, taken as a whole, reports: Naive repertoires, especially CD8, held a few larger clonotypes, possibly memory cells re-expressing CD45RA.

Both TRBC1 and TRBC2 were covered by a beta constant-region primer of two equimolar oligonucleotides. The ligated cDNA underwent four PCR rounds using SP2 and nested alpha and beta constant-region primers. One entry per CDR3 protein results from TCRdb running MiXCR on the UMI-ligation and nested PCR reads. The sample holds roughly 92,000 distinct CDR3 sequences, around 10% seen once. These TCRs' antigens remain unknown. Specimen: naive CD4+ T cells from blood. All receptors come from a human donor in good health.

This clonotype was counted many times. The gene calls are TRBV6-5 and TRBJ2-3, with unresolved D. The V gene's germline CDR1 is MNHEY and CDR2 SVGAGI. This CDR3 is 11 amino acids long. Between the trimmed V and J ends, which lost 2 bases and 7 bases, there was a span of 4 bases. For the CDR3, the DNA is TGTGCCAGCAGTTACCTGAATACGCAGTATTTT. It is translated as CASSYLNTQYF.

This sequence joins TRBV19 and TRBJ1-6, with TRBD1 matching over 9 bases. CDR3 length: 14 residues. V lost 7 bases, J lost 10 bases, and 8 bases stayed unmatched. Germline loops: CDR1 LNHDA, CDR2 SQIVND (reference sequence). In nucleotides, the CDR3 is TGTGCCAGTACCATACAGGGGGCGGCGTCACCCCTCCACTTT. This gives the protein CASTIQGAASPLHF.

J is TRBJ1-1 and V is TRBV12-3 or TRBV12-4; no firm D call. This CDR3 comprises 10 residues. The V end lost 1 base, the J end lost 10 bases, and 4 bases lay between the germline ends. The CDR3 here is CASSLGRAFF. Here the CDR3 DNA reads TGTGCCAGCAGTTTAGGGAGAGCTTTCTTT.

The V and J genes are TRBV7-3 and TRBJ2-2; no definite D call. V was trimmed by 2 bases and J by 4 bases, leaving 5 bases between them. The V gene's germline CDR1 is SGHTA and CDR2 FQGTGA. The CDR3 spans 13 residues. CDR3 region: CASSLVLTGELFF. The CDR3 DNA is TGTGCCAGCAGCTTAGTCCTCACCGGGGAGCTGTTTTTT. Using reference TRBV7-3 and TRBJ2-2 for the parts outside the CDR3, the full variable domain is GAGVSQTPSNKVTEKGKYVELRCDPISGHTALYWYRQSLGQGPEFLIYFQGTGAADDSGLPNDRFFAVRPEGSVSTLKIQRTERGDSAVYLCASSLVLTGELFFGEGSRLTVL.

DNA of the CDR3: TGCAGTGCCGCCACCGGGACGGGAGCCTACGAGCAGTACTTC. Protein sequence: CSAATGTGAYEQYF. The chain links TRBV20-1 to TRBJ2-7; maybe TRBD2 (6 bases). Trimming pared 6 bases from V and 2 bases from J, leaving 17 bases between. The length of the CDR3 is 14 residues. Germline lookup yields CDR1 DFQATT and CDR2 SNEGSKA (reference sequence).

The V and J genes are TRBV28 and TRBJ2-1; 8 bases map to TRBD1. Per germline, CDR1 MDHEN and CDR2 SYDVKM. The CDR3 totals 15 residues. The ends lost 6 bases at V and 8 bases at J; junction bases unmatched: 12. CDR3 coding DNA: TGTGCCAGCAGCAAGACAGGGGAGCTTCGCTATGAGCAGTTCTTC. This translates into CASSKTGELRYEQFF.

This chain links TRBV14 with TRBJ2-3, with 7 bases that match TRBD2. Per the germline V gene, CDR1 is SGHDN and CDR2 is FVKESK. The J segment lost 7 bases and the V segment lost 3 bases, leaving 13 bases of the junction unmatched. The CDR3 consists of 16 residues. DNA of the CDR3: TGTGCCAGCAGCCAGGTAGCGGGTGCCCGTGCGAATACGCAGTATTTT. As protein: CASSQVAGARANTQYF.

This chain links TRBV3-1 with TRBJ1-6; D is perhaps TRBD1 (5 bases). The CDR3 runs 15 residues. Germline-derived CDR1 and CDR2 are LGHDT and YNNKEL (reference sequence). The V end was cut by 6 bases, the J end by 5 bases, with 14 bases between. Written as DNA, the CDR3 is TGTGCCAGCAGGGGCAGTAGGGGCCATAATTCACCCCTCCACTTT. It specifies CASRGSRGHNSPLHF.

This clonotype showed up just a few times. V and J are TRBV7-3 and TRBJ2-3, with a tentative D call TRBD2 (6 bases). Germline CDR1 is SGHTA and CDR2 is FQGTGA. V lost 4 bases, J lost 4 bases, and 15 bases lay in between. The CDR3 extends over 15 amino acids. CDR3 DNA sequence: TGTGCCAGCAGCTCACTGGGCTGGGGGGCAGATACGCAGTATTTT. Residues: CASSSLGWGADTQYF.

In this sample, this clonotype turned up a few times. This chain uses TRBV18 with TRBJ1-4; perhaps TRBD1 as D (6 bases). The CDR3 loop spans 14 amino acids. CDR1 and CDR2 from the germline V gene are KGHSH and LQKENI. Trimming removed 7 bases at V and 11 bases at J, with 20 bases between. The CDR3 coding sequence is TGTGCCAGCTGCGCGGACAGAGAAGGTTGGAAACTGTTTTTT. Its translation is CASCADREGWKLFF.

This chain connects TRBV18 to TRBJ1-2, with 7 positions matching TRBD1. Germline V lookup: CDR1 KGHSH, CDR2 LQKENI. Germline trimming cut 3 bases from V and 8 bases from J; bases unmatched to any gene: 6. The CDR3 is 13 residues long. In nucleotides, the CDR3 is TGTGCCAGCTCACCGACAGGGATCGACGGCTACACCTTC. The encoded protein is CASSPTGIDGYTF.

This clonotype was seen only a few times. The chain is built from TRBV23-1 and TRBJ2-7; 11 bases agree with TRBD1. TRBV23-1 has ORF status, its function being uncertain. CDR3 length equals 18 residues. V lost 1 base, J lost 4 bases, and 12 bases stayed unmatched. This CDR3 reads CASSQCPSSGTGGYEQYF. As DNA, the CDR3 is TGCGCCAGCAGTCAATGCCCATCGTCCGGGACAGGGGGTTACGAGCAGTACTTC.

V usage is TRBV7-2 and J usage is TRBJ2-3, with D uncertain. The V end was cut by 5 bases, the J end by 2 bases, with 11 bases between. CDR1 is SGHTA and CDR2 is FQGNSA in the germline V gene. The CDR3 has 14 amino acids. CDR3 in amino acids: CASSPRATTDTQYF. DNA of the CDR3: TGTGCCAGCAGCCCTCGGGCCACCACAGATACGCAGTATTTT.

This clonotype was seen only a few times. V usage is TRBV28 and J usage is TRBJ2-1, with 9 bases matching TRBD2. Unmatched junction bases numbered 11, after V lost 6 bases and J lost 8 bases. Germline V lookup: CDR1 MDHEN, CDR2 SYDVKM. This CDR3 contains 15 residues. In nucleotides, the CDR3 is TGTGCCAGCAGAGAGACCGGGACTAGCTTCCATGAGCAGTTCTTC. Residues: CASRETGTSFHEQFF.

The V and J genes are TRBV2 and TRBJ1-1, with D unresolved. The ends were cut back, 2 bases at V and 2 bases at J, with 6 bases in the middle. The CDR3 has 13 residues. CDR1 and CDR2 from the germline V gene are SNHLY and FYNNEI. Here the CDR3 reads CASSEWPNTEAFF. The CDR3 bases are TGTGCCAGCAGTGAATGGCCAAACACTGAAGCTTTCTTT.